A selection of T cell receptor beta chains follows, all from one sample in a study of molecular identifiers for immune sequencing clone quantification. TCRdb fed the PCR reads into MiXCR, producing one record per CDR3 protein. The sample contains about 640,000 distinct CDR3 sequences, roughly 21% of which appear only once. The sample comprised naive CD8+ T cells from blood, with Jurkat cell RNA spiked in. The receptors were sampled from a human donor in good health. Some libraries in this study had Jurkat cell RNA spiked in. The CDR3 runs from the conserved cysteine through the conserved F or W. D genes are given only for firm matches. Not all rows give a size; the values are once, few, many and, for expanded clones, a class.

TRBD1	TRBV12-3/TRBV12-4	many	TRBJ2-6	TGTGCCAGCAGTTTACTAGGACAGGGAGTCTCTGGGGCCAACGTCCTGACTTTC	CASSLLGQGVSGANVLTF
-	TRBV4-1	many	TRBJ2-5	TGCGCCAGCAGCCAAGATACACCAGAAGAGACCCAGTACTTC	CASSQDTPEETQYF
TRBD2	TRBV24-1	many	TRBJ2-3	TGTGCCACCAGTGATCGACTAGCTGGTACGCAGTATTTT	CATSDRLAGTQYF
-	TRBV5-4	many	TRBJ1-2	TGTGCCAGCAGCCCGACCGGGTTCCCCGATTTGAGGGGCTACACCTTC	CASSPTGFPDLRGYTF
-	TRBV28	many	TRBJ2-1	TGTGCCAGCAGTCCCCCGGAGCCCACCTACAATGAGCAGTTCTTC	CASSPPEPTYNEQFF
TRBD2	TRBV28	many	TRBJ2-5	TGTGCCAGCAGTTGGGGACTAGCGGGACCCCAAGAGACCCAGTACTTC	CASSWGLAGPQETQYF
-	TRBV19	many	TRBJ1-2	TGTGCCAGTAGTAGGACAGACCTTTATTCTGGCTACACCTTC	CASSRTDLYSGYTF
-	TRBV5-1	many	TRBJ2-1	TGCGCCAGCAGCTCTCCCCCCGGGGAGCAGTTCTTC	CASSSPPGEQFF
-	TRBV7-2	many	TRBJ2-7	TGTGCCAGCAGACCGACCGGGACACCTAACTACGAGCAGTACTTC	CASRPTGTPNYEQYF
TRBD2	TRBV28	few	TRBJ2-7	TGTGCCAGCAGCAAACGGGAGGTAGCGGCCTACGAGCAGTACTTC	CASSKREVAAYEQYF
TRBD1	TRBV7-9	-	TRBJ1-4	TGTGCCAGCAGCCACAGGGGGCTCAATGAAAAACTGTTTTTT	CASSHRGLNEKLFF
-	TRBV7-6	many	TRBJ2-7	TGTGCCAGCAGCCGCGGGGTCGCCTACGAGCAGTACTTC	CASSRGVAYEQYF
-	TRBV6-2/TRBV6-3	few	TRBJ1-1	TGTGCCAGCAGTCTATCAGATTTCAACACTGAAGCTTTCTTT	CASSLSDFNTEAFF